Below, 16 T cell receptor beta chains from the same sample are listed, as sequenced in a study of blood T cell repertoires in COVID-19. Using immunoSEQ multiplex PCR, the repertoire was profiled, and TCRdb retains in-frame clones only, with some absent. The data show roughly 200,000 clones, with roughly 87% seen just once and 10% held by the top ten. Sequencing used PBMCs or T cells enriched from blood (not recorded which). These receptors originate from a man aged 18 to 29 with acute COVID-19.

This clone was counted between two and nine times. J is TRBJ1-4 and V is TRBV2, with D unclear. The germline V gene has CDR1 SNHLY and CDR2 FYNNEI. Trimming took off 6 bases at V and 0 bases at J, with 8 bases between the two ends. This CDR3 has 14 residues. The CDR3 here is CASRLRTTNEKLFF. CDR3 in DNA: TGTGCCAGCAGGCTCAGAACAACTAATGAAAAACTGTTTTTT. The complete variable domain, with remaining parts taken from reference TRBV2 and TRBJ1-4, reads EPEVTQTPSHQVTQMGQEVILRCVPISNHLYFYWYRQILGQKVEFLVSFYNNEISEKSEIFDDQFSVERPDGSNFTLKIRSTKLEDSAMYFCASRLRTTNEKLFFGSGTQLSVL.

The chain has TRBV6-2 or TRBV6-3 and TRBJ1-2; D gene unclear. Trimming removed 3 bases from V and 4 bases from J, with 15 bases in between. CDR3 size: 15 residues. Germline CDR1 and CDR2: MNHEY and SVGEGT. CDR3 bases: TGTGCCAGCAGTTATACGATAGAGGGCCTCTATGGCTACACCTTC. Translation gives CASSYTIEGLYGYTF.

V gene TRBV28 combines with J gene TRBJ1-1; a weak D match, TRBD1 (5 bases). The V gene's germline CDR1 is MDHEN and CDR2 SYDVKM. Trimming cost V 5 bases and J 1 base, with 17 bases left between them. The CDR3 is made up of 16 amino acids. The CDR3 sequence is CASSLRGRGENTEAFF. DNA of the CDR3: TGTGCCAGCAGTCTCAGAGGGAGGGGCGAGAACACTGAAGCTTTCTTT.

The chain links TRBV11-3 to TRBJ2-7, with TRBD2 matching 9 bases. Per germline, CDR1 SGHNT and CDR2 YENEEA. The CDR3 has 18 amino acids. V lost 5 bases to trimming and J lost 7 bases; unmatched junction nucleotides: 21. The CDR3 DNA reads as TGTGCCAGCAGCCTTGCGTTATTATTAGCGGGGGTCACCGGGGAGCAGTACTTC. This gives the protein CASSLALLLAGVTGEQYF.

For the CDR3, the DNA is TGCGCCAGCAGCCCCGACAGGGCCCCGTACCAAGAGACCCAGTACTTC. Translating it yields CASSPDRAPYQETQYF. The chain carries TRBV5-1 and TRBJ2-5; 7 nucleotides match TRBD1. The CDR3 is 16 residues long. The V gene end was trimmed by 4 bases and the J gene end by 0 bases; junction bases not matched to a gene: 9. Germline-derived CDR1 and CDR2 are SGHRS and YFSETQ.

This clone was seen a handful of times. The rearrangement joins TRBV18 to TRBJ2-1; TRBD2 is a possible D gene (5 bases). Trimming pared 2 bases from V and 0 bases from J, leaving 11 bases between. The CDR3 length is 16 residues. The germline gives CDR1 KGHSH, CDR2 LQKENI. The CDR3 sequence is CASSPALAGSYNEQFF. CDR3 bases: TGTGCCAGCTCACCAGCGCTTGCGGGCTCCTACAATGAGCAGTTCTTC.

The J gene is TRBJ1-6, the V gene TRBV28, with D possibly being TRBD1 (6 bases). There are 14 residues in the CDR3. V gave up 3 bases and J gave up 7 bases, with 10 bases separating them. Germline V gene data show CDR1 as MDHEN and CDR2 as SYDVKM. CDR3 amino acids: CASSLQGLNSPLHF. CDR3 coding DNA: TGTGCCAGCAGTTTGCAGGGGTTGAATTCACCCCTCCACTTT.

This CDR3 reads CAWSPLYSDRSTYEQYF. The CDR3 DNA is TGTGCCTGGAGTCCCCTCTATTCGGACAGGTCGACCTACGAGCAGTACTTC. The V call is TRBV30, the J call TRBJ2-7; TRBD1 matches at 7 bases. The ends lost 2 bases at V and 2 bases at J; junction bases unmatched: 15. Germline V CDR1 and CDR2: GTSNPN, SVGIG (reference sequence). The length of the CDR3 is 17 residues.

The chain combines TRBV30 with TRBJ1-6; TRBD1 matches 9 bases. The CDR3 loop spans 15 amino acids. V lost 0 bases and J lost 5; bases outside the gene matches: 2. Germline V CDR1 and CDR2: GTSNPN, SVGIG (reference sequence). The CDR3 spells CAWSVGTGHNSPLHF. Here the CDR3 DNA reads TGTGCCTGGAGTGTCGGGACAGGGCATAATTCACCCCTCCACTTT. Full variable domain (remainder filled in from reference TRBV30 and TRBJ1-6): SQTIHQWPATLVQPVGSPLSLECTVEGTSNPNLYWYRQAAGRGLQLLFYSVGIGQISSEVPQNLSASRPQDRQFILSSKKLLLSDSGFYLCAWSVGTGHNSPLHFGNGTRLTVT.

This clone was recorded only once. The J gene is TRBJ1-6, the V gene TRBV28, with D possibly matching TRBD1 (5 bases). V was cut by 3 bases and J by 5 bases, with 14 bases left in between. The V gene's germline CDR1 is MDHEN and CDR2 SYDVKM. The CDR3 consists of 16 residues. In DNA form, the CDR3 reads TGTGCCAGCAGTTTCGACAGATTGACAGATAATTCACCCCTCCACTTT. Amino acid sequence: CASSFDRLTDNSPLHF. Drawing the rest from reference TRBV28 and TRBJ1-6, the complete variable domain is DVKVTQSSRYLVKRTGEKVFLECVQDMDHENMFWYRQDPGLGLRLIYFSYDVKMKEKGDIPEGYSVSREKKERFSLILESASTNQTSMYLCASSFDRLTDNSPLHFGNGTRLTVT.

This chain links TRBV3-1 (or the pseudogene TRBV3-2) with TRBJ2-3, with 7 bases aligning to TRBD2. J lost 4 bases, V lost 0 bases, and 7 bases had no gene match. This CDR3 contains 16 residues. CDR1 LGHDT and CDR2 YNNKEL come from the germline V gene (reference sequence). CDR3 region: CASSQDQGRGPDTQYF. In nucleotides, the CDR3 is TGTGCCAGCAGCCAAGATCAAGGGAGGGGACCAGATACGCAGTATTTT.

The chain uses TRBV5-1 and TRBJ1-1; 8 bases fit TRBD1. V lost 4 bases, J lost 6 bases, and 8 bases stayed unmatched. CDR1 is SGHRS and CDR2 is YFSETQ in the germline V gene. The CDR3 has 14 amino acids. CDR3 amino acids: CASSETGEEAEAFF. For the CDR3, the DNA is TGCGCCAGCAGCGAGACAGGGGAGGAGGCTGAAGCTTTCTTT. Using reference TRBV5-1 and TRBJ1-1 for the parts outside the CDR3, the full variable domain is KAGVTQTPRYLIKTRGQQVTLSCSPISGHRSVSWYQQTPGQGLQFLFEYFSETQRNKGNFPGRFSGRQFSNSRSEMNVSTLELGDSALYLCASSETGEEAEAFFGQGTRLTVV.

The chain uses TRBV10-3 and TRBJ1-2, with 11 bases fitting TRBD1. CDR1 is ENHRY and CDR2 is SYGVKD in the germline V gene. Unmatched junction bases numbered 6, after V lost 6 bases and J lost 6 bases. This CDR3 contains 14 residues. CDR3 DNA: TGTGCCATCAGAAGGACAGGGGGCTGGGATGGCTACACCTTC. Translation gives CAIRRTGGWDGYTF.

This chain links TRBV19 with TRBJ1-1; 7 bases align to TRBD1. This CDR3 contains 16 residues. The germline V gene encodes CDR1 LNHDA and CDR2 SQIVND (reference sequence). V lost 6 bases to trimming and J lost 1 base; unmatched junction nucleotides: 11. The CDR3: CASRNQPGTANTEAFF. CDR3 nucleotide sequence: TGTGCCAGTAGGAACCAACCCGGGACAGCGAACACTGAAGCTTTCTTT. Full variable domain (remainder filled in from reference TRBV19 and TRBJ1-1): DGGITQSPKYLFRKEGQNVTLSCEQNLNHDAMYWYRQDPGQGLRLIYYSQIVNDFQKGDIAEGYSVSREKKESFPLTVTSAQKNPTAFYLCASRNQPGTANTEAFFGQGTRLTVV.

The chain combines TRBV9 with TRBJ2-2; 9 bases map to TRBD1. This CDR3 is 16 amino acids long. Germline assignment: CDR1 SGDLS and CDR2 YYNGEE. Trimming cost V 0 bases and J 0 bases; bases outside gene matches: 0. The CDR3 coding sequence is TGTGCCAGCAGCGTAGGACAGGGGGCGAACACCGGGGAGCTGTTTTTT. Translating gives CASSVGQGANTGELFF.

V and J are TRBV30 and TRBJ2-2, with 10 bases aligning to TRBD1. The CDR3 sequence is 17 residues long. J lost 7 bases, V lost 0 bases, and 11 bases had no gene match. Germline V gene sequence: CDR1 GTSNPN, CDR2 SVGIG (reference sequence). CDR3 coding DNA: TGTGCCTGGAGTGTATTTTGGGGACAGGGGTTCGTCGGGGAGCTGTTTTTT. Translation gives CAWSVFWGQGFVGELFF.